What follows are 30 T cell receptor beta chains derived from one specimen sequenced in a study of T cell repertoires in cytomegalovirus infection. One entry per CDR3 protein results from TCRdb running MiXCR on the reads. The table lists a few hundred thousand distinct CDR3 sequences, 20% to 25% of them singletons. No antigen has been identified for these receptors. The source material was cultured PBMCs, sampled from culture after CMV antigen stimulation. The receptors were gathered from a human donor in good health (CMV status not recorded). Some clones in this sample may be carry-over from other donors' samples.

Only a few counts were recorded for this clonotype. V usage is TRBV4-2 and J usage is TRBJ1-5, with D unresolved. This CDR3 has 15 residues. V was clipped by 1 base and J by 0 bases, with 7 bases between them. Per the germline V gene, CDR1 is LGHNA and CDR2 is YNFKEQ. In DNA form, the CDR3 reads TGTGCCAGCAGCCAAGTCACCGGTAGCAATCAGCCCCAGCATTTT. Its protein product is CASSQVTGSNQPQHF.

This clonotype came up a few times. The chain has TRBV7-9 and TRBJ1-1; D not certain. The CDR3 runs to 13 residues. Germline CDR1 and CDR2: SEHNR and FQNEAQ (reference sequence). Trimming left V 3 bases short and J 5 bases short, with 10 bases between. CDR3 protein: CASSFQTETEAFF. DNA of the CDR3: TGTGCCAGCAGCTTCCAGACTGAAACTGAAGCTTTCTTT.

In this sample, this clonotype turned up a few times. J is TRBJ2-7 and V is TRBV28; 8 nucleotides agree with TRBD1. V was pared by 4 bases and J by 2 bases, with 4 bases of the junction left unmatched. CDR1 MDHEN and CDR2 SYDVKM come from the germline V gene. This CDR3 spans 14 amino acids. CDR3 DNA: TGTGCCAGCAGTTCAGGACAGGGTGCCTACGAGCAGTACGTC. Its translation is CASSSGQGAYEQYV.

This clonotype was detected a few times. The chain combines TRBV19 with TRBJ2-1; the match to TRBD2 covers 8 bases. Germline V CDR1 and CDR2: LNHDA, SQIVND (reference sequence). The J segment lost 4 bases and the V segment lost 5 bases, leaving 10 bases of the junction unmatched. The CDR3 contains 16 residues. The DNA for the CDR3 is TGTGCCAGTAGTGCCCCACTAGCGGTAGCGTACAATGAGCAGTTCTTC. Its protein product is CASSAPLAVAYNEQFF.

Turning to this clonotype: One base away lies a much larger clone, so this may be a sequencing read error. The chain is built from TRBV7-2 and TRBJ2-1; possible D gene TRBD2, 6 bases. Germline V lookup: CDR1 SGHTA, CDR2 FQGNSA. CDR3 length equals 15 residues. CDR3 DNA sequence: TGTGTCAGCAGTTGGACTAACCGGGGCCGTAATGAGCAGTTCTTC. Protein sequence: CVSSWTNRGRNEQFF.

This clonotype was seen only a few times. The chain has TRBV12-3 or TRBV12-4 and TRBJ1-5; D unclear. The V gene lost 2 bases and the J gene lost 3 bases, with 8 bases spanning the gap. There are 14 residues in the CDR3. CDR3 DNA sequence: TGTGCCAGCAGTTTACGGTCGTTCAATCAGCCCCAGCATTTT. This codes for CASSLRSFNQPQHF.

The table lists this clonotype with a few counts. The gene calls are TRBV6-2 or TRBV6-3 and TRBJ2-6, with 7 positions matching TRBD1. The CDR3 is 19 amino acids. Germline assignment: CDR1 MNHEY and CDR2 SVGEGT. V gave up 5 bases and J gave up 0 bases; unmatched junction bases: 13. As DNA, the CDR3 is TGTGCCAGCAGTCTACACGCGACAGGGTACCGCTCTGGGGCCAACGTCCTGACTTTC. It codes for CASSLHATGYRSGANVLTF.

The chain is built from TRBV19 and TRBJ2-1; the D is unclear. Germline values: CDR1 LNHDA, CDR2 SQIVND (reference sequence). There are 12 residues in the CDR3. V lost 8 bases and J lost 5, with 10 bases in between. The CDR3 region is CASLAEHNEQFF. The CDR3 nucleotides are TGTGCCAGTCTGGCGGAGCACAATGAGCAGTTCTTC.

This clonotype is medium-sized by share. The chain joins TRBV7-6 to TRBJ2-2; unclear D gene. V lost 0 bases to trimming and J lost 7 bases, with 6 bases between them. This CDR3 is 13 amino acids long. Germline CDR1 and CDR2: SGHVS and FNYEAQ. Here the CDR3 DNA reads TGTGCCAGCAGCTTAGCTAACCTCGGGGAGCTGTTTTTT. Protein sequence: CASSLANLGELFF.

This rearrangement joins TRBV20-1 to TRBJ1-2; no clear D gene. V dropped 0 bases and J dropped 11 bases, with 16 bases sitting between them. From germline, CDR1 is DFQATT and CDR2 SNEGSKA (reference sequence). This CDR3 comprises 13 residues. The CDR3 region is CSARDRQSRRYTF. CDR3 nucleotide sequence: TGCAGTGCTAGAGATCGGCAGAGTCGGAGGTACACCTTC.

This clonotype has only a few counts. The chain carries TRBV6-5 and TRBJ2-1; TRBD2 aligns across 8 bases. The ends lost 2 bases at V and 12 bases at J; junction bases unmatched: 3. The CDR3 consists of 12 residues. Looked up from germline, CDR1 is MNHEY and CDR2 is SVGAGI. CDR3 sequence reads: CASSYAGGRQFF. The CDR3 region has the DNA TGTGCCAGCAGTTACGCGGGAGGTAGGCAGTTCTTC.

This clonotype was detected a few times. This chain uses TRBV12-3 or TRBV12-4 with TRBJ1-4; TRBD1 might be the D (6 bases). Between the trimmed V and J ends, which lost 5 bases and 0 bases, there was a span of 10 bases. The CDR3 length is 15 residues. The CDR3 DNA sequence: TGTGCCAGCAGTGCCCGACAGGCAACTAATGAAAAACTGTTTTTT. This translates into CASSARQATNEKLFF.

The count of this clonotype is one. The V call is TRBV30, the J call TRBJ2-1; 9 nucleotides align to TRBD2. Losses at the gene ends were 0 bases for V and 5 bases for J; bases not matched to a gene: 14. Germline V gene sequence: CDR1 GTSNPN, CDR2 SVGIG (reference sequence). This CDR3 spans 18 amino acids. The CDR3 region is CAWSVSLAGSIKDNEQFF. As DNA, the CDR3 is TGTGCCTGGAGTGTAAGTCTAGCGGGAAGTATAAAAGACAATGAGCAGTTCTTC.

This clonotype was recorded many times. The V call is TRBV7-2, the J call TRBJ2-7; 12 bases are shared with TRBD2. This CDR3 contains 20 residues. V was pared by 2 bases and J by 1 base, with 15 bases of the junction left unmatched. Germline loops: CDR1 SGHTA, CDR2 FQGNSA. The CDR3 is CASSLLFRLAGGPTSYEQYF. CDR3 nucleotide sequence: TGTGCCAGCAGCTTACTCTTTCGGCTAGCGGGAGGGCCTACATCCTACGAGCAGTACTTC.

V usage is TRBV3-1 and J usage is TRBJ1-1, with D unclear. This CDR3 comprises 14 residues. The V gene's germline CDR1 is LGHDT and CDR2 YNNKEL (reference sequence). The V and J ends lost 4 bases and 1 base respectively, with 10 bases between them. CDR3 residues: CASSPVGENTEAFF. As DNA, the CDR3 is TGTGCCAGCAGCCCCGTTGGTGAGAACACTGAAGCTTTCTTT.

This clonotype was recorded at least ten times. V gene TRBV12-3 or TRBV12-4 combines with J gene TRBJ1-1, with D perhaps TRBD1 (6 bases). CDR3 length: 13 residues. With 7 bases removed from V and 1 base from J, the gap between germline ends came to 10 bases. The CDR3 DNA is TGTGCCAGCAAAACACAGGGGAACACTGAAGCTTTCTTT. Encoded protein: CASKTQGNTEAFF.

The gene calls are TRBV4-1 and TRBJ2-7; TRBD2 agrees at 8 bases. CDR3 length: 17 residues. Germline CDR1 is MGHRA and CDR2 is YSYEKL. The V segment lost 0 bases and the J segment 1 base; nucleotides outside the gene matches: 8. Here the CDR3 reads CASSQETPAGASYEQYV. In nucleotides, the CDR3 is TGCGCCAGCAGCCAAGAAACGCCAGCGGGAGCATCCTACGAGCAGTACGTC.

This clonotype was recorded a few times. The rearrangement uses TRBV28 and TRBJ1-1; perhaps TRBD1 as D (5 bases). Germline values: CDR1 MDHEN, CDR2 SYDVKM. CDR3 size: 14 residues. V gave up 7 bases and J gave up 0 bases, with 12 bases separating them. DNA for the CDR3: TGTGCCAGCATCTTGGGGGGGTTGAACACTGAAGCTTTCTTT. Residues: CASILGGLNTEAFF.

This chain connects TRBV6-2 or TRBV6-3 to TRBJ1-5; TRBD1 is a possible D gene (5 bases). CDR1 and CDR2 from the germline V gene are MNHEY and SVGEGT. The CDR3 length is 17 residues. Deletions cut 4 bases from V and 0 bases from J, with 16 bases between. CDR3 sequence (DNA): TGTGCCAGCAGTTCTCTTGACAGCAAATATAGCAATCAGCCCCAGCATTTT. Translation gives CASSSLDSKYSNQPQHF.

This chain joins TRBV6-5 and TRBJ1-2; D is undetermined. Germline loops: CDR1 MNHEY, CDR2 SVGAGI. V shed 0 bases and J shed 4 bases, with 9 bases lying between them. This CDR3 comprises 14 residues. The CDR3 loop reads CASSYSSGSYGYTF. CDR3 DNA sequence: TGTGCCAGCAGTTACTCATCTGGCTCCTATGGCTACACCTTC.

This clonotype was recorded many times. The rearrangement links TRBV6-2 or TRBV6-3 to TRBJ1-1, with 8 bases aligning to TRBD1. CDR3 length equals 15 residues. Germline assignment: CDR1 MNHEY and CDR2 SVGEGT. The V gene end was trimmed by 0 bases and the J gene end by 1 base; junction bases not matched to a gene: 1. The CDR3 spells CASSYSGQANTEAFF. CDR3 sequence (DNA): TGTGCCAGCAGTTACTCGGGACAGGCGAACACTGAAGCTTTCTTT.

The chain employs TRBV4-1 and TRBJ2-3; 7 nucleotides line up with TRBD2. The CDR3 has 19 amino acids. Germline lookup yields CDR1 MGHRA and CDR2 YSYEKL. With 0 bases clipped from V and 0 bases from J, the junction kept 12 bases outside the gene matches. The CDR3 sequence: CASSQDHSSGASSTDTQYF. The DNA for the CDR3 is TGCGCCAGCAGCCAAGATCATTCTAGCGGAGCCTCTAGCACAGATACGCAGTATTTT.

The V and J genes are TRBV10-3 and TRBJ2-7, with TRBD1 identical over 8 bases. The CDR3 consists of 12 residues. Germline CDR1 and CDR2: ENHRY and SYGVKD. J gave up 6 bases and V 6 bases, and 4 bases lay outside the gene matches. In nucleotides, the CDR3 is TGTGCCATCAGCCCGACAGGGGTCGAGCAGTACTTC. It specifies CAISPTGVEQYF.

This clonotype was picked up a small number of times. The chain has TRBV19 and TRBJ2-5; 7 nucleotides match TRBD2. Germline CDR1 LNHDA, CDR2 SQIVND (reference sequence). The CDR3 extends over 14 amino acids. The junction had 3 bases not matched to a gene; V was cut back by 1 base and J by 4 bases. DNA for the CDR3: TGTGCCAGTAGTATAGGGGGAGGGCCAGAGACCCAGTACTTC. It encodes CASSIGGGPETQYF.

The chain is built from TRBV6-6 and TRBJ1-6; 9 bases match TRBD1. This CDR3 spans 15 amino acids. Germline CDR1 MNHNY, CDR2 SVGAGI (reference sequence). Germline trimming cut 2 bases from V and 10 bases from J; bases unmatched to any gene: 6. CDR3 DNA sequence: TGTGCCAGCAGTTACCGGGACAGGGTTGACTCACCCCTCCACTTT. Translation gives CASSYRDRVDSPLHF.

The rearrangement uses TRBV12-3 or TRBV12-4 and TRBJ2-2; D not certain. CDR3 size: 15 residues. Trimming stripped 5 bases from V and 5 bases from J, with 15 bases between. CDR3 in amino acids: CASSPSLSPTGELFF. Written as DNA, the CDR3 is TGTGCCAGCAGTCCTAGTTTGTCTCCTACCGGGGAGCTGTTTTTT.

The CDR3 spells CASSLGQGVGETQYF. As DNA, the CDR3 is TGTGCCAGCAGCTTAGGTCAGGGCGTAGGAGAGACCCAGTACTTC. The chain is built from TRBV7-2 and TRBJ2-5, with a weak D call TRBD1 (5 bases). The V end lost 1 base, the J end lost 4 bases, and 13 bases lay between the germline ends. The CDR3 loop spans 15 amino acids. Germline V CDR1 and CDR2: SGHTA, FQGNSA.

V gene TRBV20-1 combines with J gene TRBJ2-3, with TRBD1 as a possible D gene (6 bases). The CDR3 sequence is 16 residues long. V dropped 3 bases and J dropped 1 base, with 17 bases sitting between them. CDR1 is DFQATT, CDR2 SNEGSKA, per germline (reference sequence). CDR3 residues: CSASGQWGMGTDTQYF. Here the CDR3 DNA reads TGCAGTGCTAGTGGACAGTGGGGGATGGGCACAGATACGCAGTATTTT.

CDR3 loop: CASLGTSGYNEQFF. The CDR3 DNA sequence: TGTGCCAGTCTGGGGACTAGCGGCTACAATGAGCAGTTCTTC. The rearrangement joins TRBV19 to TRBJ2-1, with TRBD2 matching 11 bases. The ends lost 8 bases at V and 3 bases at J; junction bases unmatched: 3. This CDR3 has 14 residues. Germline values: CDR1 LNHDA, CDR2 SQIVND (reference sequence).

The sample holds many counts of this clonotype. V gene TRBV7-2 combines with J gene TRBJ2-5; 10 nucleotides agree with TRBD1. Germline V gene lookup returns CDR1 SGHTA and CDR2 FQGNSA. The CDR3 runs to 16 residues. Unmatched junction bases numbered 5, after V lost 2 bases and J lost 2 bases. For the CDR3, the DNA is TGTGCCAGCAGCTTACTTGGGACAGGGGCACAAGAGACCCAGTACTTC. Translation: CASSLLGTGAQETQYF.